The clone carrying this T cell receptor beta chain was found a few times. What it binds is not known. The assay was immunoSEQ multiplex PCR, and TCRdb's table has in-frame clones only and misses some. The sample records around 17,000 clones, 70% to 75% being singletons. The record originates from a study of T cell clonotyping in hematopoietic cell transplantation. Whole-study findings and limits: After transplant, recipient diversity fell while pathologically expanded clonotypes grew through day 180. No sorting was done, leaving CD4 and CD8 contributions mixed.

Germline-derived CDR1 and CDR2 are MRHNA and SNTAGT. With 4 bases removed from V and 0 bases from J, the gap between germline ends came to 11 bases. The CDR3 is 15 amino acids. The receptor was derived from a woman aged 55-70 years in good health. Some clones in this sample may be carry-over from other donors' samples. Sequencing was done on a sample of peripheral blood mononuclear cells. The chain carries TRBV6-4 and TRBJ2-3; no clear D. The CDR3 nucleotides read TGTGCCAGCAGTGTCAGTGCAGGCAGCACAGATACGCAGTATTTT. It encodes CASSVSAGSTDTQYF.